These T cell receptor beta chains were read from a single sample in a study of blood T cell repertoires in COVID-19. Produced via immunoSEQ multiplex PCR; TCRdb's table is partial and in-frame only. The sample records approximately 150,000 clones, approximately 81% being singletons. Sequencing was carried out using PBMCs or T cells enriched from blood (not recorded which). These receptors were taken from a woman aged 45-65 years who had recovered from COVID-19. Both conserved end residues are part of each CDR3. D genes are given only for firm matches. Some rows have no size entry. The others give once, few or many, or a class for an expanded clone.

d_gene	abundance	v_gene	j_gene	len	CDR3nt	CDR3aa
TRBD2	-	TRBV25-1	TRBJ2-7	15	TGTGCCAGCAGTGTACTAGCGGGGGGACCGTACGAGCAGTACTTC	CASSVLAGGPYEQYF
-	-	TRBV3-1/TRBV3-2	TRBJ1-4	14	TGTGCCAGCAGCCAAAGCTCCCAGGCAGAAAAACTGTTTTTT	CASSQSSQAEKLFF
-	once	TRBV19	TRBJ2-6	16	TGTGCCAGTAGTATGCTTCCAGGGGATGGGGCCAACGTCCTGACTTTC	CASSMLPGDGANVLTF
TRBD1	-	TRBV13	TRBJ1-2	16	TGTGCCAGCAGCCCCTCCGGGACAGGGGGTGTAAGAGGCTACACCTTC	CASSPSGTGGVRGYTF
TRBD2	-	TRBV2	TRBJ2-2	14	TGTGCCAGCAGCACACTAGCGGGAGACGGGGAGCTGTTTTTT	CASSTLAGDGELFF
-	-	TRBV9	TRBJ1-2	13	TGTGCCAGCAGCCGGGATGCTAACTATGGCTACACCTTC	CASSRDANYGYTF
TRBD2	-	TRBV4-2	TRBJ2-3	18	TGTGCCAGCAGCCAAGAGACCCTAGCGGGAGTGGGCACAGATACGCAGTATTTT	CASSQETLAGVGTDTQYF
-	-	TRBV12-2	TRBJ2-5	17	TGTGCAAGTCGCTTAGGGTCGAAAGGGAGGTACCAAGAGACCCAGTACTTC	CASRLGSKGRYQETQYF
-	-	TRBV28	TRBJ2-2	15	TGTGCCAGCAGTGAACCGACAGGACGCACCGGGGAGCTGTTTTTT	CASSEPTGRTGELFF
-	-	TRBV5-1	TRBJ1-4	14	TGCGCCAGCGGCTTCCGGGGTCAAGATGAAAAACTGTTTTTT	CASGFRGQDEKLFF
TRBD1	-	TRBV28	TRBJ1-5	15	TGTGCCAGCAGGGATTCCGGGACAGGGAGTCAGCCCCAGCATTTT	CASRDSGTGSQPQHF
-	-	TRBV3-1/TRBV3-2	TRBJ1-1	13	TGTGCCAGCAGCAGGAGGCAGGTCCCTGAAGCTTTCTTT	CASSRRQVPEAFF
TRBD1	-	TRBV2	TRBJ1-5	17	TGTGCCAGCAGAACCACAGGGGGCAGGGGAAGCAATCAGCCCCAGCATTTT	CASRTTGGRGSNQPQHF
TRBD2	once	TRBV10-3	TRBJ2-3	16	TGTGCCATCAGTGATAGCGGGGGACTGTACACAGATACGCAGTATTTT	CAISDSGGLYTDTQYF
-	-	TRBV20-1	TRBJ1-2	11	TGCAGTTTACTACAGGACTATGGCTACACCTTC	CSLLQDYGYTF
TRBD2	-	TRBV19	TRBJ2-1	14	TGTGCCAGTAGTCTGGGGACTACTTACAATGAGCAGTTCTTC	CASSLGTTYNEQFF
TRBD1	-	TRBV6-5	TRBJ1-1	12	TGTGCCAGCCCTAGGGACAGGGGAAAAGCTTTCTTT	CASPRDRGKAFF
-	-	TRBV19	TRBJ1-3	15	TGTGCCAGTAGTAGGGGGGGTAGCTCTGGAAACACCATATATTTT	CASSRGGSSGNTIYF
-	-	TRBV12-5	TRBJ1-2	12	TGTGCTAGTGGTTTTCCCCAGGGTGGCTACACCTTC	CASGFPQGGYTF
-	-	TRBV19	TRBJ1-4	14	TGTGCCAGTAGTCGACAGCGATCTTATGAAAAACTGTTTTTT	CASSRQRSYEKLFF